This T cell receptor (beta chain) was profiled in a study of T-cell memory formation after mild COVID-19. Findings of the study overall: There were some responding clones in pre-infection memory, which suggested that cross-reactive memory had joined. Later expanders leaned toward CD4+, whereas clones contracting from day 15 to 85 were balanced CD4/CD8.

From germline, CDR1 is MNHEY and CDR2 SVGAGI. Trimming took 6 bases from V and 4 from J; bases not matched to a gene: 21. This CDR3 spans 19 amino acids. TCRdb reprocessed the 5' RACE reads with MiXCR, giving one entry per CDR3 protein. Of some 490,000 distinct CDR3 sequences in the sample, about 18% were seen once. In regard to this clonotype: Its antigen is still unknown.

The chain combines TRBV6-5 with TRBJ1-2; 9 nucleotides match TRBD1. The TCR originated in an adult woman who had mild COVID-19 (a few samples of this study predate the infection). Cell type and time point are not known. Sequenced material: PBMCs or a T cell subset sorted from them (not recorded which). In DNA form, the CDR3 reads TGTGCCAGCAGCCCTGCGATTGGGACAGGGACGTCCTTTTTCTATGGCTACACCTTC. This gives the protein CASSPAIGTGTSFFYGYTF.